The following is a T cell receptor (beta chain) sequence with its context. The data were produced by immunoSEQ multiplex PCR, yet TCRdb's version contains in-frame clones alone and is incomplete. The table shows fewer than 70,000 clones, with 85% to 95% occurring only once. V was pared by 6 bases and J by 1 base, with 15 bases between. This CDR3 is built from 15 residues. Germline V gene lookup returns CDR1 MNHEY and CDR2 SVGAGI. This sample is part of a study of OX40 agonist ivuxolimab in advanced cancers. Across the whole study: A mean age of around 60 years, range about 23 to 80, was recorded, and approximately 85% were male.

The chain joins TRBV6-5 to TRBJ1-1; tentatively, D is TRBD1 (5 bases). The specimen was CD4+ or CD8+ T cells sorted from blood, collected in a trial of the OX40 agonist ivuxolimab. The TCR sequence derives from an adult with an advanced solid tumor such as melanoma, head and neck, liver or kidney cancer. In DNA form, the CDR3 reads TGTGCCAGCAGAAGAATAGACAGACCGAACACTGAAGCTTTCTTT. The encoded protein is CASRRIDRPNTEAFF.